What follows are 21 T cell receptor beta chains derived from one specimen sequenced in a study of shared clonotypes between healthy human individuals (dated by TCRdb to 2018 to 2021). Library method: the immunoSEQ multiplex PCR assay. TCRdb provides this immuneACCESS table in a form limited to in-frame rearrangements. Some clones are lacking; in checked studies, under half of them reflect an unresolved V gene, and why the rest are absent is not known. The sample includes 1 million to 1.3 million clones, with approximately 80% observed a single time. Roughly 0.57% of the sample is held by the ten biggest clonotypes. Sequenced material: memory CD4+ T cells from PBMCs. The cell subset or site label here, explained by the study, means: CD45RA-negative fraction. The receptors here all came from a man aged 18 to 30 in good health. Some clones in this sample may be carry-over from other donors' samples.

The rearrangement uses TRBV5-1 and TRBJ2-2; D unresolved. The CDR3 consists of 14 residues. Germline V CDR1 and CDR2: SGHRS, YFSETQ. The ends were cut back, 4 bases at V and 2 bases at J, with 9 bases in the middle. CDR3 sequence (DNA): TGCGCCAGCAGCATCAACCTCAACACCGGGGAGCTGTTTTTT. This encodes CASSINLNTGELFF.

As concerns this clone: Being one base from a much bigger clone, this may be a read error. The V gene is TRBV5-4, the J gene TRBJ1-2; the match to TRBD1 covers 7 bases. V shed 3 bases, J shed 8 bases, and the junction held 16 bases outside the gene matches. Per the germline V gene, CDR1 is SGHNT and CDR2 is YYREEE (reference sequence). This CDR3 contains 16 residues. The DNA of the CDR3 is TGTGCCAGCAGCTCAACGCGGCGACAGGGCCCAGGGGGCTACACCTTC. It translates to CASSSTRRQGPGGYTF.

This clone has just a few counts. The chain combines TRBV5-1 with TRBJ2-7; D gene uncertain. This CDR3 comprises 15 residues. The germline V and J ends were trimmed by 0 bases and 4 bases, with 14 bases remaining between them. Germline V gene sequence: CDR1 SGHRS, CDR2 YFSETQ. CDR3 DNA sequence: TGCGCCAGCAGCTTGGGGACCGTACCACTGTACGAGCAGTACTTC. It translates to CASSLGTVPLYEQYF. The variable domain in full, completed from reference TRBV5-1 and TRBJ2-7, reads KAGVTQTPRYLIKTRGQQVTLSCSPISGHRSVSWYQQTPGQGLQFLFEYFSETQRNKGNFPGRFSGRQFSNSRSEMNVSTLELGDSALYLCASSLGTVPLYEQYFGPGTRLTVT.

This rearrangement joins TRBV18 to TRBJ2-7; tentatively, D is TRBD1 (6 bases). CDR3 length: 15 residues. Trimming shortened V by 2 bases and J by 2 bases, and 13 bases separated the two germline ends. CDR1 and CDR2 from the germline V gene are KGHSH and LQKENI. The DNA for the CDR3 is TGTGCCAGCTCACCAAGTGGTAGGGGGACCTACGAGCAGTACTTC. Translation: CASSPSGRGTYEQYF. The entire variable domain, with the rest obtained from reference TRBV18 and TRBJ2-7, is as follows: NAGVMQNPRHLVRRRGQEARLRCSPMKGHSHVYWYRQLPEEGLKFMVYLQKENIIDESGMPKERFSAEFPKEGPSILRIQQVVRGDSAAYFCASSPSGRGTYEQYFGPGTRLTVT.

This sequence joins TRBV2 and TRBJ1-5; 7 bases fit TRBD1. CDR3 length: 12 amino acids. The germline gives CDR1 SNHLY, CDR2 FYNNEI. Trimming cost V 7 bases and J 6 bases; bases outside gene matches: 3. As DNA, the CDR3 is TGTGCCAGCAAAGGGGGCGGTCAGCCCCAGCATTTT. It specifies CASKGGGQPQHF.

CDR3 in DNA: TGTGCCAGCAGCTTCCCGGGGGGGATGTCCTACAATGAGCAGTTCTTC. Amino acids: CASSFPGGMSYNEQFF. The chain carries TRBV7-9 and TRBJ2-1, with TRBD2 matching 8 bases. The V segment lost 3 bases and the J segment 1 base; nucleotides outside the gene matches: 5. Looked up from germline, CDR1 is SEHNR and CDR2 is FQNEAQ (reference sequence). The CDR3 totals 16 residues.

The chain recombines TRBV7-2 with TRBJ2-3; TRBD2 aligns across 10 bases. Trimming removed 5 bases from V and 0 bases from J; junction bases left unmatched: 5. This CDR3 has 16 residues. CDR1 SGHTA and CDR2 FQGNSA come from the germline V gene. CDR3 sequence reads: CASSRSSGGSTDTQYF. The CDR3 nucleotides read TGTGCCAGCAGCCGGTCTAGCGGGGGCAGCACAGATACGCAGTATTTT.

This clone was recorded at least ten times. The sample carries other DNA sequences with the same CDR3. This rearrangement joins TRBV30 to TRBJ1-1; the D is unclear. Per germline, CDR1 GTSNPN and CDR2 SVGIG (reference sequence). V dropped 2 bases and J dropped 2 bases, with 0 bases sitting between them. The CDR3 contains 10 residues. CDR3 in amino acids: CAWSNTEAFF. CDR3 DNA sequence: TGTGCCTGGAGTAACACTGAAGCTTTCTTT.

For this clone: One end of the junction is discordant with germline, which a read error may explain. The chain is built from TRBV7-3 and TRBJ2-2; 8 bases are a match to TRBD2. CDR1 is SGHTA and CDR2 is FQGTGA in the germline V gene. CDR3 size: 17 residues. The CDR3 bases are TGTGCCAGCAGCCTAACCTCCGATAGCGGGGACGCCGGGGAGCTGTTTTTT. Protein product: CASSLTSDSGDAGELFF.

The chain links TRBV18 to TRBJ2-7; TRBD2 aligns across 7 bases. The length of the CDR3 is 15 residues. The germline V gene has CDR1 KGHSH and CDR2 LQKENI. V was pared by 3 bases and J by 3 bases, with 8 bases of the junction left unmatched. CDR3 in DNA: TGTGCCAGCTCACCCCCGAGAGCGGGGTACTACGAGCAGTACTTC. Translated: CASSPPRAGYYEQYF.

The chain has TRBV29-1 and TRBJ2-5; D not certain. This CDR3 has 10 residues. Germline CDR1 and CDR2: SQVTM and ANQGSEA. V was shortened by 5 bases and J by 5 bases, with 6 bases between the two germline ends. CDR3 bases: TGCAGCGTTCGTTTGGAGACCCAGTACTTC. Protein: CSVRLETQYF.

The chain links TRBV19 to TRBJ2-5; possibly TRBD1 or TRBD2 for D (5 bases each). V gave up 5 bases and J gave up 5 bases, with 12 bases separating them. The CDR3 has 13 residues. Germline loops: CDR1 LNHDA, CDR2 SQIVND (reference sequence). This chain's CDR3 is CASSARWGETQYF. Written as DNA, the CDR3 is TGTGCCAGTAGTGCCCGTTGGGGGGAGACCCAGTACTTC. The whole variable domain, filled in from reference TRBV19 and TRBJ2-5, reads DGGITQSPKYLFRKEGQNVTLSCEQNLNHDAMYWYRQDPGQGLRLIYYSQIVNDFQKGDIAEGYSVSREKKESFPLTVTSAQKNPTAFYLCASSARWGETQYFGPGTRLLVL.

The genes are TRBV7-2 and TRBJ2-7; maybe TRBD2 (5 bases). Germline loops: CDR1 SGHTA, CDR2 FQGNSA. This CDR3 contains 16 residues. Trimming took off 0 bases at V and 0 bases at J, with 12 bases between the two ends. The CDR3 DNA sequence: TGTGCCAGCAGCTTAGCGTTCGGACTTACCTCCTACGAGCAGTACTTC. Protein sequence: CASSLAFGLTSYEQYF.

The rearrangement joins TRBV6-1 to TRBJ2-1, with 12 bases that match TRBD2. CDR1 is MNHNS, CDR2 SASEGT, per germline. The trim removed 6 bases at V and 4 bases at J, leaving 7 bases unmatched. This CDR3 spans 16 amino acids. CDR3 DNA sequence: TGTGCCAGCAGAGAACTAGCGGGAGGCGCGTACAATGAGCAGTTCTTC. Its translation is CASRELAGGAYNEQFF.

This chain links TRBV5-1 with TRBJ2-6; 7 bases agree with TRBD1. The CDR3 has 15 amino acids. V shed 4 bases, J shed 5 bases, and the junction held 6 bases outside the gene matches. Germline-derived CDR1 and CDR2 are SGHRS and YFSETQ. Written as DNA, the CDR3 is TGCGCCAGCAGCGGGACAGTTGAAAGGGCCAACGTCCTGACTTTC. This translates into CASSGTVERANVLTF.

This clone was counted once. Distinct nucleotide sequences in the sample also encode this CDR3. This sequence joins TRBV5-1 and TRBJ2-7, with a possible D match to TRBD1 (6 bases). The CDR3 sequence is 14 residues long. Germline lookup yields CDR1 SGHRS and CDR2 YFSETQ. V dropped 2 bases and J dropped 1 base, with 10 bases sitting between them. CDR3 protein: CASSLGQGSYEQYF. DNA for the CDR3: TGCGCCAGCAGCTTAGGCCAGGGGTCCTACGAGCAGTACTTC.

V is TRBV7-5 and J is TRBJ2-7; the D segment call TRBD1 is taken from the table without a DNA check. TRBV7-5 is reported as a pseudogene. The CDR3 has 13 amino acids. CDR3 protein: CASSKTGSYEQYF. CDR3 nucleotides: TGTGCCAGCAGCAAGACAGGGTCCTACGAGCAGTACTTC.

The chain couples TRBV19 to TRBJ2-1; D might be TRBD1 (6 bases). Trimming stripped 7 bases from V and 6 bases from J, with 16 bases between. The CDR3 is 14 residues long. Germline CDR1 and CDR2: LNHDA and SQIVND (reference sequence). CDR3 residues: CASKDDRLGNEQFF. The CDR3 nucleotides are TGTGCCAGTAAGGACGACAGGCTTGGCAATGAGCAGTTCTTC. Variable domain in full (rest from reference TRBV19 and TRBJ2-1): DGGITQSPKYLFRKEGQNVTLSCEQNLNHDAMYWYRQDPGQGLRLIYYSQIVNDFQKGDIAEGYSVSREKKESFPLTVTSAQKNPTAFYLCASKDDRLGNEQFFGPGTRLTVL.

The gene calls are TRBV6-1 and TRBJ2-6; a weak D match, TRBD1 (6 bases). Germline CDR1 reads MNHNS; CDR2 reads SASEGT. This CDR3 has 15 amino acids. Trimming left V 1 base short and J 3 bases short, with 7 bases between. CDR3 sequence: CASSEVQGGANVLTF. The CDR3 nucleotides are TGTGCCAGCAGTGAAGTACAGGGTGGGGCCAACGTCCTGACTTTC.

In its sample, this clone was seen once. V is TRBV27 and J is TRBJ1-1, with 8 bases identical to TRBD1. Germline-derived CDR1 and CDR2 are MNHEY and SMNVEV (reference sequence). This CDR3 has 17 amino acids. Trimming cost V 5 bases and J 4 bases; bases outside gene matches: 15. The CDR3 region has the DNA TGTGCCAGCAGTATGGACCACAGGGGGACTGAACGCACTGAAGCTTTCTTT. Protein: CASSMDHRGTERTEAFF.

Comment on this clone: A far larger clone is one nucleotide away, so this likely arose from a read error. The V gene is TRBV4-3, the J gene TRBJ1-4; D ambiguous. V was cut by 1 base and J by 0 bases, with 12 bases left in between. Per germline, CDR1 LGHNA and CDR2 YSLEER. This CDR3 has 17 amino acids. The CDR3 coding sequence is TGCGCCAGCAGCCAAGGGTTCCAGCATCCAACTAATGAAAAACTGTTTTTT. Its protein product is CASSQGFQHPTNEKLFF.